This T cell receptor (beta chain) was sequenced during a study of PD-1 blockade in classical Hodgkin lymphoma. Time point noted: cycle 4 day 1 (C4D1), after less than 7 weeks of nivolumab. With no exception, relapse followed autologous stem cell transplantation in all patients, and brentuximab vedotin exposure varied. The length of the CDR3 is 18 residues. CDR1 is SGHAT, CDR2 FQNNGV, per germline. Trimming took 0 bases from V and 7 from J, leaving 19 bases between them. Repertoires were generated with immunoSEQ multiplex PCR, while TCRdb's copy carries only in-frame clones and drops some. This table holds about 50,000 clones, 85% to 90% found once.

The sequence derives from a human donor with classical Hodgkin lymphoma. Sequencing used peripheral blood mononuclear cells (PBMCs), obtained before the fourth cycle of nivolumab. The gene calls are TRBV11-2 and TRBJ1-6; unclear D gene. The CDR3 nucleotides are TGTGCCAGCAGCTTAGACCTGCGGGCGCGGGGATTAAATTCACCCCTCCACTTT. Residues: CASSLDLRARGLNSPLHF.